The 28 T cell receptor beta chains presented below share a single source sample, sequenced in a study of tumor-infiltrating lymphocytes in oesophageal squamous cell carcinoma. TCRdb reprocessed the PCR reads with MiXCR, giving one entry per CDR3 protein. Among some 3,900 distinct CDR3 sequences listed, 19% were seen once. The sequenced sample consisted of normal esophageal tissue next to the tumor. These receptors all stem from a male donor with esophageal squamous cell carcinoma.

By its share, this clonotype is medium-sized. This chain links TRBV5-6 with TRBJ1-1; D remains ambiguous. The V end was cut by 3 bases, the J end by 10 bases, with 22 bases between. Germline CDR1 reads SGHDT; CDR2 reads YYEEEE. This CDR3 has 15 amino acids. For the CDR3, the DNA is TGTGCCAGCAGCTCACGGAGCGCGGCCGGAACCTTAGCTTTCTTT. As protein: CASSSRSAAGTLAFF.

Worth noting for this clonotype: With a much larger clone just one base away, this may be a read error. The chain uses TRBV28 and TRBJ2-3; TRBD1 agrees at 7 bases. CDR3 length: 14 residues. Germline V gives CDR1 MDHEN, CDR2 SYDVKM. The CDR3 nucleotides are TGTGCCAGCAGTCTCAGGGGACAGATCAATGAGCAGCACTTC. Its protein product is CASSLRGQINEQHF.

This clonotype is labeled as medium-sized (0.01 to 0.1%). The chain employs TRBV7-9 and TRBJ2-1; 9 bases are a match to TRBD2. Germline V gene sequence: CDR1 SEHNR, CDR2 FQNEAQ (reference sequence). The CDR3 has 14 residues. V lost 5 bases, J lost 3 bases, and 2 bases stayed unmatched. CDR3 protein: CASSRTSDYNEQFF. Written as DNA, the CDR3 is TGTGCCAGCAGCCGGACTAGCGACTACAATGAGCAGTTCTTC.

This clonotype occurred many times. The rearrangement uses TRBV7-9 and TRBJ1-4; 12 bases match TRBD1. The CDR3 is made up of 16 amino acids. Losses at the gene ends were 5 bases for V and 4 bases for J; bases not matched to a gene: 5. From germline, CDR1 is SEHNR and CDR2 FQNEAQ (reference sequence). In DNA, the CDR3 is TGTGCCAGCAGCCCTGGGACAGGGGGCGGTAATGAAAAACTGTTTTTT. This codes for CASSPGTGGGNEKLFF.

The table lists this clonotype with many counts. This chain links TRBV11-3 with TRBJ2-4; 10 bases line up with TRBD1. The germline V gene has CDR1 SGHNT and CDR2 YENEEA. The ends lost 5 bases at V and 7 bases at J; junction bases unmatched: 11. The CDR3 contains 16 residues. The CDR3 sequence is CASSPPGQGFGNIQYF. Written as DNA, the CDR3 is TGTGCCAGCAGCCCCCCGGGACAGGGGTTCGGGAACATTCAGTACTTC.

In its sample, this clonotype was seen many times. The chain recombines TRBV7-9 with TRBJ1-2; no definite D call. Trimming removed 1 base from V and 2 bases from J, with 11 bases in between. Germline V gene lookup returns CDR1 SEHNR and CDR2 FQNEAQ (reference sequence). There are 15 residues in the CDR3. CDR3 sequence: CASSLEATLNYGYTF. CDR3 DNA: TGTGCCAGCAGCTTAGAGGCAACCTTGAACTATGGCTACACCTTC.

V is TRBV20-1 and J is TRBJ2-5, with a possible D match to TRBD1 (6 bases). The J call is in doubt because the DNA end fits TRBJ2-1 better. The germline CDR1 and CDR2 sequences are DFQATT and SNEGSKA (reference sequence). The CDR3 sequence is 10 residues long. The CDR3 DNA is TGCAGTGCCAGGGGCGAGCAGCAGTTCTTC. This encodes CSARGEQQFF.

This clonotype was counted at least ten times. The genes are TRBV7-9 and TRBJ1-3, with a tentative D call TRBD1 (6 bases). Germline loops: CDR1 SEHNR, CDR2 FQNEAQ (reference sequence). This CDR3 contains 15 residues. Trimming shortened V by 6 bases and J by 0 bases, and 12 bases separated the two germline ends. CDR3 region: CASRSTGNSGNTIYF. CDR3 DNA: TGTGCCAGCAGGTCCACAGGGAACTCTGGAAACACCATATATTTT.

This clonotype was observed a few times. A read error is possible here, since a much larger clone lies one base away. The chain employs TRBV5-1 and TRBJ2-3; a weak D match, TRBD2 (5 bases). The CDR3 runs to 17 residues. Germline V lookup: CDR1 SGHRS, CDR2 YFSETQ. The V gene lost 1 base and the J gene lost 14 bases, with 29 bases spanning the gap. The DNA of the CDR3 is TGCGCCAGCAGCTTGCAGCCCAGCGGTTTGAACACCGGGGAGCTGTATTTT. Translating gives CASSLQPSGLNTGELYF.

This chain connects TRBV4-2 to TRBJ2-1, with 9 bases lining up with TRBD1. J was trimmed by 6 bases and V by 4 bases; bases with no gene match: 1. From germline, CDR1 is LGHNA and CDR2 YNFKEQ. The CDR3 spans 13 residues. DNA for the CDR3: TGTGCCAGCAGCCGGGACAGGGTCAATGAGCAGTTCTTC. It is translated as CASSRDRVNEQFF.

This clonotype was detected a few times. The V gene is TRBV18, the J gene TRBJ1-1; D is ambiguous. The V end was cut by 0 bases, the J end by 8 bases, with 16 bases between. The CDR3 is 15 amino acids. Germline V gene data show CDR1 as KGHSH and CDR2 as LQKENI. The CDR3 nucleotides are TGTGCCAGCTCACCACCAGTTTTCTCGGGCATGGAAGCTTTCTTT. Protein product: CASSPPVFSGMEAFF.

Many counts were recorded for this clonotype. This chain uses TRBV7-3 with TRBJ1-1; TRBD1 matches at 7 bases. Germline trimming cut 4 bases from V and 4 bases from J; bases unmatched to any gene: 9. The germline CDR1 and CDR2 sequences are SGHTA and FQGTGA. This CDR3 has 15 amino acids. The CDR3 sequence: CASSSSPDRSTEAFF. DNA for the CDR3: TGTGCCAGCAGCTCGTCCCCGGACAGGAGCACTGAAGCTTTCTTT.

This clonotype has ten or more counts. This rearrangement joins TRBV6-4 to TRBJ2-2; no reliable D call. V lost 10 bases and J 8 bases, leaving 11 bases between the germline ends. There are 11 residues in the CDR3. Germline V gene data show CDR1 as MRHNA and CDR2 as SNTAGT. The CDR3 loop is CANRGVGELFF. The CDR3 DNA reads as TGTGCCAACAGAGGAGTAGGGGAGCTGTTTTTT.

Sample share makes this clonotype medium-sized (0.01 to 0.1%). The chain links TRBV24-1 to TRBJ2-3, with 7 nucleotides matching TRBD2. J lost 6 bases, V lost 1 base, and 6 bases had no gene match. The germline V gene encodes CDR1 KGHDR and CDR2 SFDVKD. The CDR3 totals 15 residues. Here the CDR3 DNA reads TGTGCCACCAGTGATTTTACTAGCGAAGGCGATACGCAGTATTTT. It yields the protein CATSDFTSEGDTQYF.

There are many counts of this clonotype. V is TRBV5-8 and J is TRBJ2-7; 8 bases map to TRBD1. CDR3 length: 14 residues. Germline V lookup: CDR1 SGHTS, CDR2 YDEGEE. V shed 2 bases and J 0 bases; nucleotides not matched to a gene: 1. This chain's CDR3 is CASSFGTGSYEQYF. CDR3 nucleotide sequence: TGTGCCAGCAGCTTTGGGACAGGCTCCTACGAGCAGTACTTC.

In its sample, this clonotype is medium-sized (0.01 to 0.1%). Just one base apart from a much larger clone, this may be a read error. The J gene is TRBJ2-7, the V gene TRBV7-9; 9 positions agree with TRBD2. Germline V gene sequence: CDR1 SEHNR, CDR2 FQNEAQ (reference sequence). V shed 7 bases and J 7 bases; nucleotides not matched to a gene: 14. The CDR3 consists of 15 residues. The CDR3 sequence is CASTVPSGEINEQYF. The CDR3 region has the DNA TGTGCCAGCACCGTGCCTAGCGGGGAGATCAATGAGCAGTACTTC.

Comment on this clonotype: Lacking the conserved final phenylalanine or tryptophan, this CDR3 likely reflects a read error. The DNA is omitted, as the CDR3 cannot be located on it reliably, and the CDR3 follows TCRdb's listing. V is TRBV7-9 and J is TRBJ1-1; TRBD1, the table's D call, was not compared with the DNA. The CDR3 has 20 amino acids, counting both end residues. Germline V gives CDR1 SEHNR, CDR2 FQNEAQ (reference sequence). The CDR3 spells CASSLAPVSTLPDTSSSSGQ.

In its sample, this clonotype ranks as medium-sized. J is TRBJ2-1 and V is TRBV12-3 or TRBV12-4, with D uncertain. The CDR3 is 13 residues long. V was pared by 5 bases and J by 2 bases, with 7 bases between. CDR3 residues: CASSSLAYNEQFF. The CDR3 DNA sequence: TGTGCCAGCAGTAGTCTTGCCTACAATGAGCAGTTCTTC.

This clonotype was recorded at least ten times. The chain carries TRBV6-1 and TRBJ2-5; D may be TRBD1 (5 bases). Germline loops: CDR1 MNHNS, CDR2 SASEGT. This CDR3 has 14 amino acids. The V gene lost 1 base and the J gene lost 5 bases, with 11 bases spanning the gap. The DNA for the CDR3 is TGTGCCAGCAGTGAAGGGGCAGGGTGGGAGACCCAGTACTTC. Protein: CASSEGAGWETQYF.

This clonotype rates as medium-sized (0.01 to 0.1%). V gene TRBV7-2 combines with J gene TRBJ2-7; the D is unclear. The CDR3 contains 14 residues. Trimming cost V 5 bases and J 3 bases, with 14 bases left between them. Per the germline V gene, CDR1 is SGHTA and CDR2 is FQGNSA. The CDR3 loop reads CASSIPPGYYEQYF. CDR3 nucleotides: TGTGCCAGCAGCATCCCGCCAGGATACTACGAGCAGTACTTC.

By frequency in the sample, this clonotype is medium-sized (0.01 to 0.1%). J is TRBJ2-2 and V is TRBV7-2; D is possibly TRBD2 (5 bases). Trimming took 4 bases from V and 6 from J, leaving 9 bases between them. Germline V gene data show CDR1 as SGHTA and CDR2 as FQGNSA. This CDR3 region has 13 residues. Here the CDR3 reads CASSSGWSGELFF. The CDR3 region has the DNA TGTGCCAGCAGCTCGGGGTGGTCCGGGGAGCTGTTTTTT.

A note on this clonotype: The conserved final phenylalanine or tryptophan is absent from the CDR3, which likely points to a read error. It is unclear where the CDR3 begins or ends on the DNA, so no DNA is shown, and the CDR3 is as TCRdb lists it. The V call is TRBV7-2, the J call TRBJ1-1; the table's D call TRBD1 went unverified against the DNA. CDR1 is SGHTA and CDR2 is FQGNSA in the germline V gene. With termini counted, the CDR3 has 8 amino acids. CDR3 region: CASSPGGQ.

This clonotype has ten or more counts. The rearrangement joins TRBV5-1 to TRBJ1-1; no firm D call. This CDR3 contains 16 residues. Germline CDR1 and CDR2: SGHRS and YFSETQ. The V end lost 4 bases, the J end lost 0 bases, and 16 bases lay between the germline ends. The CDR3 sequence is CASSHGYAEVNTEAFF. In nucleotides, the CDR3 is TGCGCCAGCAGCCATGGGTACGCCGAGGTGAACACTGAAGCTTTCTTT.

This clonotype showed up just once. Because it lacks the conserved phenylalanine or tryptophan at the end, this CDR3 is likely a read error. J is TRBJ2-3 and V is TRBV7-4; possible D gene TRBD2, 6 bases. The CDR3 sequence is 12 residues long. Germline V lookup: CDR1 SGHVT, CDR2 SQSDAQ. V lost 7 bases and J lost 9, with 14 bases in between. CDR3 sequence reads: CASITSTETQYC. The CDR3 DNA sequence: TGTGCCAGCATCACTAGCACGGAGACGCAGTATTGT.

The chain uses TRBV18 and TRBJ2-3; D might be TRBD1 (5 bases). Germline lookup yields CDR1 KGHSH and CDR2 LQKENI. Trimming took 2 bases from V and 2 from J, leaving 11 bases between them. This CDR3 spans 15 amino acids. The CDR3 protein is CASSPSQGPTDTQYF. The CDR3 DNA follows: TGTGCCAGCTCACCATCGCAGGGCCCCACAGATACGCAGTATTTT.

For the CDR3, the DNA is TGTGCCAGCAGCGTAGGGACAGGGTTTCGCGAGCAGTACTTC. This encodes CASSVGTGFREQYF. The gene calls are TRBV9 and TRBJ2-7, with TRBD1 matching 8 bases. Trimming removed 0 bases from V and 6 bases from J; junction bases left unmatched: 5. Germline loops: CDR1 SGDLS, CDR2 YYNGEE. There are 14 residues in the CDR3.

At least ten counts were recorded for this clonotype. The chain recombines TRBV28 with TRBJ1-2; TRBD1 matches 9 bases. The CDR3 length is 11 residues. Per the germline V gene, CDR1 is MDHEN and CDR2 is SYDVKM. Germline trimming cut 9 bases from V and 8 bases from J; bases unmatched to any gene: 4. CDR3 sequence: CASRTGGGYTF. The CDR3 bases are TGTGCCAGTCGCACAGGGGGCGGCTACACCTTC.

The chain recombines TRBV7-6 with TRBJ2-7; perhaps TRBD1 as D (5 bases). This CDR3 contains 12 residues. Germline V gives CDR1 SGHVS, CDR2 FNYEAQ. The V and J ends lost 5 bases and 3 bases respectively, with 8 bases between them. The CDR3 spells CASSHDSYEQYF. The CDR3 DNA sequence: TGTGCCAGCAGCCATGACAGCTACGAGCAGTACTTC.